The 5 T cell receptor beta chains below were found in one sample sequenced in a study of cytomegalovirus exposure and HLA in healthy donors. PCR amplification relied on 60 Vbeta primers (plus 13 Jbeta primers). Data came from immunoSEQ multiplex PCR; TCRdb stores just in-frame clones and leaves some out. The table shows approximately 89,000 clones, with less than 65% occurring only once. Specimen: PBMCs. The receptor set was obtained from a woman aged 25 to 39 in good health and CMV-seropositive.

This clone has more than one count but fewer than ten. The chain couples TRBV15 to TRBJ2-1, with D possibly being TRBD2 (6 bases). Trimming left V 1 base short and J 7 bases short, with 17 bases between. The CDR3 has 16 residues. The germline V gene has CDR1 LNHNV and CDR2 YYDKDF (reference sequence). The CDR3 region has the DNA TGTGCCACCAGCAGAGTGCCGGACGGAGGGCGGAATGAGCAGTTCTTC. Translating gives CATSRVPDGGRNEQFF. Full variable domain (rest looked up from reference TRBV15 and TRBJ2-1): DAMVIQNPRYQVTQFGKPVTLSCSQTLNHNVMYWYQQKSSQAPKLLFHYYDKDFNNEADTPDNFQSRRPNTSFCFLDIRSPGLGDTAMYLCATSRVPDGGRNEQFFGPGTRLTVL.

The rearrangement links TRBV18 to TRBJ1-4; 7 bases line up with TRBD1. The CDR3 length is 15 residues. J gave up 7 bases and V 2 bases, and 7 bases lay outside the gene matches. Germline lookup yields CDR1 KGHSH and CDR2 LQKENI. CDR3 sequence reads: CASSPDRAGSEKLFF. The CDR3, as DNA: TGTGCCAGCTCACCAGACAGGGCGGGGAGTGAAAAACTGTTTTTT.

CDR3 amino acids: CASSVQRNTEAFF. For the CDR3, the DNA is TGTGCCAGCAGCGTACAGAGGAACACTGAAGCTTTCTTT. The V and J genes are TRBV7-2 and TRBJ1-1; no firm D call. The CDR3 covers 13 residues. CDR1 SGHTA and CDR2 FQGNSA come from the germline V gene. The V gene lost 5 bases and the J gene lost 1 base, with 8 bases spanning the gap.

The V and J genes are TRBV20-1 and TRBJ1-1; D is unresolved. From germline, CDR1 is DFQATT and CDR2 SNEGSKA (reference sequence). This CDR3 spans 11 amino acids. V gave up 6 bases and J gave up 8 bases, with 13 bases separating them. This CDR3 reads CSAPRVLEAFF. In DNA form, the CDR3 reads TGCAGTGCCCCTCGGGTACTGGAAGCTTTCTTT.

This clone has just a few counts. The rearrangement links TRBV19 to TRBJ2-5; 7 bases agree with TRBD2. Germline loops: CDR1 LNHDA, CDR2 SQIVND (reference sequence). CDR3 length equals 11 residues. The V and J ends lost 3 bases and 10 bases, in that order; junction bases with no gene match: 2. The CDR3 is CASSMGGGQYF. Here the CDR3 DNA reads TGTGCCAGTAGTATGGGCGGGGGCCAGTACTTC.